This passage covers 3 T cell receptor beta chains from one sample sequenced in a study of T cell responses to AZD1222 COVID-19 vaccine. Here immunoSEQ multiplex PCR was the method, and the copy in TCRdb shows in-frame clones only, minus some. The table records 65,000 to 90,000 clones, about 85% of them present only once. The sample here was peripheral blood, taken 28 days after the second AZD1222 dose. The receptors here all came from an adult who received the AZD1222 COVID-19 vaccine.

The chain links TRBV18 to TRBJ1-1; 7 bases are a match to TRBD1. CDR1 and CDR2 (germline): KGHSH, LQKENI. This CDR3 spans 12 amino acids. Unmatched junction bases numbered 5, after V lost 9 bases and J lost 4 bases. CDR3 region: CASVAGGTEAFF. Here the CDR3 DNA reads TGTGCCAGTGTAGCAGGGGGCACTGAAGCTTTCTTT.

The chain employs TRBV5-5 and TRBJ1-2, with 8 positions matching TRBD1. Germline CDR1 is SGHKS and CDR2 is YYEKEE (reference sequence). J was trimmed by 0 bases and V by 0 bases; bases with no gene match: 13. The CDR3 has 19 amino acids. In DNA, the CDR3 is TGTGCCAGCAGCTTGGCCCCCGGGACAGGACTATCGCCTAACTATGGCTACACCTTC. Translating gives CASSLAPGTGLSPNYGYTF.

CDR3 region: CASSLIAVRNQPQHF. The DNA for the CDR3 is TGTGCCAGCAGCTTAATAGCGGTACGGAATCAGCCCCAGCATTTT. V and J are TRBV7-2 and TRBJ1-5; D gene uncertain. The CDR3 is 15 amino acids. Trimming shortened V by 2 bases and J by 4 bases, and 12 bases separated the two germline ends. Germline lookup yields CDR1 SGHTA and CDR2 FQGNSA. Together with reference TRBV7-2 and TRBJ1-5, the CDR3 gives the full variable domain: GAGVSQSPSNKVTEKGKDVELRCDPISGHTALYWYRQSLGQGLEFLIYFQGNSAPDKSGLPSDRFSAERTGGSVSTLTIQRTQQEDSAVYLCASSLIAVRNQPQHFGDGTRLSIL.